This paragraph reports one T cell receptor beta chain. Its matching antigen is unknown. Trimming took 4 bases from V and 5 from J, leaving 14 bases between them. The CDR3 covers 14 residues. Per germline, CDR1 SGDLS and CDR2 YYNGEE. This entry is derived from a study of cytomegalovirus exposure and HLA in healthy donors. In the study overall: Earlier results showed 120 million or so unique TCR beta sequences derived from about 179 million T cells.

Study conclusions and caveats: TCR beta chains numbering more than 150 were designated cytomegalovirus-associated. It was shown in a later analysis that HLA-associated TCR beta chains were more clonally expanded than other, equally common chains. In a later analysis, at a false discovery rate of 0.05, 15,000 to 20,000 TCR beta sequences were associated with HLA alleles.

60 Vbeta and 13 Jbeta primers were used in PCR. TCRdb's copy holds only in-frame clones and misses some; the assay was immunoSEQ multiplex PCR. The data hold under 250,000 clones, with almost 80% observed a single time. This receptor was taken from a male donor in good health and CMV-seronegative. This rearrangement joins TRBV9 to TRBJ2-3; D may be TRBD2 (5 bases). Input material: PBMCs. The CDR3, as DNA: TGTGCCAGCAGCTTATCCGGGAAGTTAGATACGCAGTATTTT. It translates to CASSLSGKLDTQYF.